This T cell receptor beta chain was captured by sequencing in a study of shared clonotypes between healthy human individuals. About the research overall: For every donor, three CD4 naive, three CD4 memory, two CD8 naive and one CD8 memory plates were used.

Clones were read by immunoSEQ multiplex PCR, and TCRdb kept only the in-frame ones, dropping some. The table records millions of clones, about 95% of them present only once. Cells designated naive CD8 were CD45RO-negative and were positively selected for CCR7, with terminally differentiated effector memory CD45RA+ cells excluded. Caucasian adults residing in Nashville, Tennessee made up all the donors. Study results and caveats: Rarefaction showed that sequencing of sorted subsets was incomplete (despite large depth).

About this clone: Its target is not known.

With 7 bases removed from V and 0 bases from J, the gap between germline ends came to 10 bases. This CDR3 spans 14 amino acids. CDR1 LNHDA and CDR2 SQIVND come from the germline V gene (reference sequence). The origin of this receptor is a man younger than 35 in good health. Specimen: naive CD8+ T cells sorted from blood. The chain recombines TRBV19 with TRBJ2-1, with D unclear. The CDR3 protein is CASNPKVSYNEQFF. The CDR3 bases are TGTGCCAGTAATCCTAAGGTCTCCTACAATGAGCAGTTCTTC.